A selection of T cell receptor beta chains follows, all from one sample in a study of T cell responses to AZD1222 COVID-19 vaccine. Produced via immunoSEQ multiplex PCR; TCRdb's table is partial and in-frame only. This sample yields about 130,000 clones, of which more than 80% are seen a single time; 4.1% belongs to the top ten. Sequenced here: peripheral blood, sampled on day 0 of AZD1222 vaccination. Receptors were obtained from an adult in good health. CDR3s include the opening cysteine and the closing phenylalanine or tryptophan. The D gene is left open where the match is weak. Size is omitted from some rows. Given values are once, few, many or a class for expanded clones.

v_gene	d_gene	abundance	len	j_gene	CDR3nt	CDR3aa
TRBV9	NA	NA	15	TRBJ2-2	TGTGCCAGCAGCGAGGAAGGGCATTACACCGGGGAGCTGTTTTTT	CASSEEGHYTGELFF
TRBV5-5	TRBD1	NA	16	TRBJ1-1	TGTGCCAGCAGCCGCGGGACAGGGGGTGCGTACACTGAAGCTTTCTTT	CASSRGTGGAYTEAFF
TRBV10-3	NA	NA	12	TRBJ2-7	TGTGCCATCAGTGGACAGGTTGAAGGGCAGTACTTC	CAISGQVEGQYF
TRBV28	NA	NA	15	TRBJ1-4	TGTGCCAGCAGTTTAGTTGGCAGGGTCGGTGAAAAACTGTTTTTT	CASSLVGRVGEKLFF
TRBV6-1	NA	NA	13	TRBJ2-7	TGTGCCAGCAGTGAAGGACAGCATTACGAGCAGTACTTC	CASSEGQHYEQYF
TRBV9	NA	NA	15	TRBJ1-5	TGTGCCAGCAGCGTAGGTTGGGGGGGCGATCAGCCCCAGCATTTT	CASSVGWGGDQPQHF
TRBV11-2	NA	NA	15	TRBJ1-6	TGTGCCAGCAGCTTAGCGGGGGGGACTAATTCACCCCTCCACTTT	CASSLAGGTNSPLHF
TRBV18	NA	NA	15	TRBJ1-5	TGTGCCAGCTCACCCTCTTCTAATAGGGACCAGCCCCAGCATTTT	CASSPSSNRDQPQHF
TRBV5-5	NA	once	13	TRBJ1-5	TGTGCCAGCCTACTTGGGCCAAATCAGCCCCAGCATTTT	CASLLGPNQPQHF
TRBV3-1/TRBV3-2	TRBD1	few	15	TRBJ1-3	TGTGCCAGCAGCCGGACAGGGGGCTCTGGAAACACCATATATTTT	CASSRTGGSGNTIYF
TRBV30	TRBD1	once	17	TRBJ1-1	TGTGCCTGGAGTAGCCCAGACAGGGGGCGAAGGAACACTGAAGCTTTCTTT	CAWSSPDRGRRNTEAFF
TRBV7-6	TRBD1	NA	13	TRBJ2-7	TGTGCCAGCAGCTGGGACAGGGCAGGGGAGCAGTACTTC	CASSWDRAGEQYF
TRBV2	NA	many	14	TRBJ1-1	TGTGCCAGCAGCCCCAATCCCCCGAATGCTGAAGCTTTCTTT	CASSPNPPNAEAFF
TRBV9	NA	NA	13	TRBJ1-5	TGTGCCAGCAGCGGGAGTGAGAATCAGCCCCAGCATTTT	CASSGSENQPQHF